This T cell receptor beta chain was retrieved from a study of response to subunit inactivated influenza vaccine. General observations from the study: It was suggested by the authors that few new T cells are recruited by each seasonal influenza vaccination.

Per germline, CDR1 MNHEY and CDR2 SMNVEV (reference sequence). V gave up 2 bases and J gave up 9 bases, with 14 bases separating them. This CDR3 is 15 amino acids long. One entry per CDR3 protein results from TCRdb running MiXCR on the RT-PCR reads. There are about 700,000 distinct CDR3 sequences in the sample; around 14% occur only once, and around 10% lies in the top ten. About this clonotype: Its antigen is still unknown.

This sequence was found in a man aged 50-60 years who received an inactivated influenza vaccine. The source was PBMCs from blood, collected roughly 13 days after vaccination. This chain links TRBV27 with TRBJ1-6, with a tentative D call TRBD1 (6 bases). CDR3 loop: CASSLRREGGSPLHF. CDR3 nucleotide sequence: TGTGCCAGCAGTTTACGCAGGGAAGGGGGTTCACCCCTCCACTTT.